These T cell receptor beta chains were read from a single sample in a study of Ad26.COV2.S vaccination and SARS-CoV-2 variants. The protocol was immunoSEQ multiplex PCR, while the TCRdb copy is restricted to in-frame clones and leaves out a portion. Of around 380,000 clones listed, approximately 91% were seen once; the top ten hold roughly 3.2%. This material consisted of peripheral blood, taken in a trial of Ad26.COV2.S vaccine versus placebo. These receptors were collected from a person aged 18-60 years who received the Ad26.COV2.S COVID-19 vaccine or a placebo. Both conserved end residues are part of each CDR3. Fields, in order: J gene, clone size, D gene, V gene, CDR3 protein, CDR3 DNA. The D gene is left open where the match is weak. Not all rows give a size; the values are once, few, many and, for expanded clones, a class.

>TRBJ1-1|-|-|TRBV18
CASSPIAGMNTEAFF
TGTGCCAGCTCACCAATCGCGGGTATGAACACTGAAGCTTTCTTT
>TRBJ1-5|few|TRBD1|TRBV3-1/TRBV3-2
CASSQTGGQPQHF
TGTGCCAGCAGCCAAACAGGGGGTCAGCCCCAGCATTTT
>TRBJ2-3|once|-|TRBV6-6
CASRLGQTNTDTQYF
TGTGCCAGCAGACTAGGACAGACCAACACAGATACGCAGTATTTT
>TRBJ1-1|-|-|TRBV11-2
CASSSPRGVNEAFF
TGTGCCAGCAGCTCTCCCCGGGGGGTAAATGAAGCTTTCTTT
>TRBJ2-3|-|-|TRBV2
CASTAQTLTTDTQYF
TGTGCCAGCACCGCACAAACACTGACCACAGATACGCAGTATTTT
>TRBJ1-2|-|TRBD1|TRBV19
CASSPRDSYGYTF
TGTGCCAGTAGTCCCCGGGACAGCTATGGCTACACCTTC
>TRBJ2-7|-|TRBD2|TRBV3-1/TRBV3-2
CASSLSGGAYEQYF
TGTGCCAGCAGCCTGAGCGGGGGGGCCTACGAGCAGTACTTC
>TRBJ2-3|-|TRBD1|TRBV5-6
CASSLRDSLADTQYF
TGTGCCAGCAGCTTGAGGGACAGTCTCGCAGATACGCAGTATTTT
>TRBJ1-3|-|TRBD1|TRBV9
CASSVGSPGTATGNTIYF
TGTGCCAGCAGCGTAGGCTCTCCCGGGACAGCGACCGGAAACACCATATATTTT
>TRBJ1-3|-|-|TRBV4-1
CASSLLLQRGRNTIYF
TGCGCCAGCAGCCTCCTACTACAGAGGGGGAGAAACACCATATATTTT
>TRBJ1-3|-|-|TRBV19
CASSLNAGSSGNTIYF
TGTGCCAGTAGTCTTAACGCAGGGTCGTCTGGAAACACCATATATTTT
>TRBJ2-7|-|-|TRBV4-1
CASSHRDGSYEQYF
TGCGCCAGCAGCCACCGGGACGGGTCCTACGAGCAGTACTTC
>TRBJ1-2|-|-|TRBV19
CASSPGTSRSGYGYTF
TGTGCCAGTAGCCCCGGGACATCGCGTTCTGGCTATGGCTACACCTTC
>TRBJ1-2|-|-|TRBV5-5
CASSLEGFYGYTF
TGTGCCAGCAGCTTGGAGGGGTTCTATGGCTACACCTTC
>TRBJ1-6|-|TRBD1|TRBV3-1/TRBV3-2
CASSQGDRGYSPLHF
TGTGCCAGCAGCCAAGGGGACAGGGGATATTCACCCCTCCACTTT
>TRBJ2-1|-|-|TRBV15
CATSRFGRGAPYNEQFF
TGTGCCACCAGCAGATTCGGCCGGGGGGCCCCCTACAATGAGCAGTTCTTC
>TRBJ2-7|-|-|TRBV7-2
CASSLGYRARDSYEQYF
TGTGCCAGCAGCTTAGGTTATCGGGCCAGGGATTCCTACGAGCAGTACTTC
>TRBJ2-5|once|-|TRBV19
CASSWGLQGETQYF
TGTGCCAGTAGCTGGGGGCTTCAGGGAGAGACCCAGTACTTC
>TRBJ1-1|once|-|TRBV7-2
CASSLEAGNTEAFF
TGTGCCAGCAGCTTAGAAGCGGGGAACACTGAAGCTTTCTTT
>TRBJ2-7|-|-|TRBV5-1
CASTLDSSYEQYF
TGCGCCAGTACCCTGGACAGCTCCTACGAGCAGTACTTC